This entry lists 27 T cell receptor beta chains sequenced from one sample in a study of blood T cell repertoires in COVID-19. Sequenced by immunoSEQ multiplex PCR; TCRdb stores in-frame clones only, minus some. The table includes about 200,000 clones, around 90% detected once. Sequences were obtained from peripheral blood. The source of these receptors is a man aged 40-49 years with acute or convalescent COVID-19.

The V gene is TRBV2, the J gene TRBJ2-1; 12 nucleotides agree with TRBD2. V was clipped by 3 bases and J by 0 bases; unmatched bases: 9. In germline, CDR1 is SNHLY, CDR2 FYNNEI. The CDR3 spans 19 residues. The CDR3 region is CASSEGLAGGTVSYNEQFF. CDR3 DNA sequence: TGTGCCAGCAGTGAGGGGCTAGCGGGGGGGACCGTCTCCTACAATGAGCAGTTCTTC.

The chain has TRBV5-4 and TRBJ1-2; 7 bases line up with TRBD1. CDR1 is SGHNT and CDR2 is YYREEE in the germline V gene (reference sequence). This CDR3 is built from 15 residues. Trimming took 4 bases from V and 4 from J; bases not matched to a gene: 10. CDR3 loop: CASSGVTGPVYGYTF. The CDR3 DNA follows: TGTGCCAGCAGCGGGGTGACAGGGCCCGTCTATGGCTACACCTTC.

This clone was observed once. The rearrangement joins TRBV29-1 to TRBJ1-5, with 8 bases lining up with TRBD1. Germline V lookup: CDR1 SQVTM, CDR2 ANQGSEA. The trim removed 6 bases at V and 6 bases at J, leaving 13 bases unmatched. This CDR3 is 15 amino acids long. CDR3 sequence: CSVTLQGDSAQPQHF. CDR3 in DNA: TGCAGCGTAACCCTACAGGGGGACTCGGCTCAGCCCCAGCATTTT.

This chain connects TRBV6-1 to TRBJ1-6, with 11 bases lining up with TRBD1. V lost 3 bases and J lost 13; bases outside the gene matches: 5. This CDR3 contains 14 residues. The germline gives CDR1 MNHNS, CDR2 SASEGT. The chain's CDR3 is CASSEEGQGVPLHF. The CDR3, as DNA: TGTGCCAGCAGTGAGGAGGGACAGGGGGTCCCCCTCCACTTT.

This chain joins TRBV24-1 and TRBJ2-1; possibly TRBD1 for D (6 bases). V was trimmed by 4 bases and J by 5 bases, leaving 11 bases between them. The V gene's germline CDR1 is KGHDR and CDR2 SFDVKD. The CDR3 extends over 14 amino acids. The CDR3 here is CATSEGTGNNEQFF. CDR3 coding DNA: TGTGCCACCAGTGAAGGTACAGGGAACAATGAGCAGTTCTTC.

The V call is TRBV30, the J call TRBJ1-4; D gene unclear. The length of the CDR3 is 14 residues. With 4 bases removed from V and 5 bases from J, the gap between germline ends came to 14 bases. The germline V gene has CDR1 GTSNPN and CDR2 SVGIG (reference sequence). The chain's CDR3 is CAWNRGSGNEKLFF. CDR3 nucleotide sequence: TGTGCCTGGAACCGGGGTTCGGGGAATGAAAAACTGTTTTTT.

The chain is built from TRBV7-2 and TRBJ1-5; D ambiguous. The CDR3 runs 14 residues. In germline, CDR1 is SGHTA, CDR2 FQGNSA. The germline V and J ends were trimmed by 5 bases and 6 bases, with 14 bases remaining between them. CDR3 residues: CASSAKGGGQPQHF. The CDR3 DNA follows: TGTGCCAGCAGCGCAAAGGGAGGCGGTCAGCCCCAGCATTTT.

This clone showed up just once. The rearrangement links TRBV3-1 (or the pseudogene TRBV3-2) to TRBJ2-7, with D possibly TRBD1 on 6 matching bases. V shed 0 bases and J shed 3 bases, with 15 bases lying between them. The CDR3 consists of 16 residues. The germline gives CDR1 LGHDT, CDR2 YNNKEL (reference sequence). The CDR3 DNA sequence: TGTGCCAGCAGCCAAGATCCCCAGGGGCCCGACTACGAGCAGTACTTC. This encodes CASSQDPQGPDYEQYF.

The chain has TRBV5-1 and TRBJ1-6, with D unclear. The germline CDR1 and CDR2 sequences are SGHRS and YFSETQ. The V end was cut by 1 base, the J end by 10 bases, with 9 bases between. This CDR3 has 13 residues. In nucleotides, the CDR3 is TGCGCCAGCAGCTTGACAGAGCTATCACCCCTCCACTTT. Amino acids: CASSLTELSPLHF.

The rearrangement links TRBV6-1 to TRBJ1-2; D is unresolved. V gave up 3 bases and J gave up 1 base, with 9 bases separating them. The CDR3 is 14 residues long. Germline V lookup: CDR1 MNHNS, CDR2 SASEGT. The CDR3, as DNA: TGTGCCAGCAGTGAGACCCGGGTTAACTATGGCTACACCTTC. Its protein product is CASSETRVNYGYTF.

The chain carries TRBV2 and TRBJ2-5, with 7 bases identical to TRBD2. The V and J ends lost 3 bases and 0 bases, in that order; junction bases with no gene match: 7. The CDR3 spans 16 residues. CDR1 and CDR2 from the germline V gene are SNHLY and FYNNEI. The CDR3: CASSDLLAANQETQYF. The CDR3 DNA reads TGTGCCAGCAGTGATTTGCTAGCGGCTAACCAAGAGACCCAGTACTTC.

This rearrangement joins TRBV18 to TRBJ2-7; D not resolved. The CDR3 loop spans 11 amino acids. V lost 2 bases to trimming and J lost 6 bases, with 5 bases between them. CDR1 KGHSH and CDR2 LQKENI come from the germline V gene. CDR3 sequence (DNA): TGTGCCAGCTCACCAAAAGCCGAGCAGTACTTC. The encoded protein is CASSPKAEQYF.

The chain employs TRBV29-1 and TRBJ1-1, with D possibly matching TRBD1 (5 bases). This CDR3 is built from 14 residues. V was pared by 6 bases and J by 7 bases, with 21 bases between. CDR1 is SQVTM, CDR2 ANQGSEA, per germline. The CDR3 coding sequence is TGCAGCGTCCCAAGGGGCTTTTCTATCGGTGAAGCTTTCTTT. Amino acid sequence: CSVPRGFSIGEAFF.

The DNA for the CDR3 is TGTGCCAGCAGGACGACGACTAGCGGGGGCAATGAGCAGTTCTTC. This translates into CASRTTTSGGNEQFF. The chain carries TRBV7-2 and TRBJ2-1, with TRBD2 matching over 12 bases. Germline V lookup: CDR1 SGHTA, CDR2 FQGNSA. The CDR3 totals 15 residues. After removal of 6 bases from V and 6 bases from J, the junction contained 6 bases not matched to a gene.

The rearrangement uses TRBV4-1 and TRBJ2-1, with a weak D call TRBD1 (5 bases). This CDR3 has 14 residues. Germline V gene sequence: CDR1 MGHRA, CDR2 YSYEKL. The V end lost 0 bases, the J end lost 8 bases, and 11 bases lay between the germline ends. The CDR3 bases are TGCGCCAGCAGCCAAGAACAGGTGAAGGATGAGCAGTTCTTC. It is translated as CASSQEQVKDEQFF.

The chain couples TRBV7-2 to TRBJ2-3, with D perhaps TRBD1 (5 bases). Trimming pared 3 bases from V and 4 bases from J, leaving 8 bases between. The germline V gene encodes CDR1 SGHTA and CDR2 FQGNSA. CDR3 length equals 13 residues. CDR3 coding DNA: TGTGCCAGCAGCTTCCAGGGTTCAGATACGCAGTATTTT. Amino acid sequence: CASSFQGSDTQYF.

This rearrangement joins TRBV7-3 to TRBJ2-2; possible D gene TRBD1, 7 bases. In germline, CDR1 is SGHTA, CDR2 FQGTGA. This CDR3 contains 14 residues. The V end lost 2 bases, the J end lost 7 bases, and 11 bases lay between the germline ends. CDR3 in amino acids: CASSLWQGGGELFF. For the CDR3, the DNA is TGTGCCAGCAGCTTATGGCAGGGGGGCGGGGAGCTGTTTTTT. The entire variable domain, with the rest obtained from reference TRBV7-3 and TRBJ2-2, is as follows: GAGVSQTPSNKVTEKGKYVELRCDPISGHTALYWYRQSLGQGPEFLIYFQGTGAADDSGLPNDRFFAVRPEGSVSTLKIQRTERGDSAVYLCASSLWQGGGELFFGEGSRLTVL.

The J gene is TRBJ2-1, the V gene TRBV9, with 8 bases identical to TRBD2. The CDR3 spans 16 residues. Losses at the gene ends were 3 bases for V and 0 bases for J; bases not matched to a gene: 5. Germline-derived CDR1 and CDR2 are SGDLS and YYNGEE. The CDR3 nucleotides read TGTGCCAGCAGCGAACGCGGGGGGAGCTCCTACAATGAGCAGTTCTTC. This gives the protein CASSERGGSSYNEQFF.

J is TRBJ1-3 and V is TRBV9; D is ambiguous. This CDR3 contains 16 residues. Trimming took 3 bases from V and 0 from J, leaving 13 bases between them. From germline, CDR1 is SGDLS and CDR2 YYNGEE. The CDR3: CASSDPTGSSGNTIYF. DNA of the CDR3: TGTGCCAGCAGCGACCCGACGGGGAGCTCTGGAAACACCATATATTTT. Full variable domain (missing parts from reference TRBV9 and TRBJ1-3): DSGVTQTPKHLITATGQRVTLRCSPRSGDLSVYWYQQSLDQGLQFLIQYYNGEERAKGNILERFSAQQFPDLHSELNLSSLELGDSALYFCASSDPTGSSGNTIYFGEGSWLTVV.

V is TRBV9 and J is TRBJ1-1, with TRBD1 matching 7 bases. The trim removed 4 bases at V and 1 base at J, leaving 10 bases unmatched. From germline, CDR1 is SGDLS and CDR2 YYNGEE. This CDR3 contains 16 residues. The CDR3 nucleotides read TGTGCCAGCAGCCCCACACCCGGGACAGCGAACACTGAAGCTTTCTTT. This encodes CASSPTPGTANTEAFF.

The chain is built from TRBV5-4 and TRBJ2-3; no reliable D call. The CDR3 extends over 16 amino acids. Per germline, CDR1 SGHNT and CDR2 YYREEE (reference sequence). V was trimmed by 2 bases and J by 2 bases, leaving 15 bases between them. The CDR3 DNA follows: TGTGCCAGCAGCTTTTCGAAGGTGCGGTCCACAGATACGCAGTATTTT. The encoded protein is CASSFSKVRSTDTQYF.

The chain uses TRBV5-4 and TRBJ1-2; 10 nucleotides match TRBD1. V lost 4 bases and J lost 6; bases outside the gene matches: 9. CDR1 and CDR2 from the germline V gene are SGHNT and YYREEE (reference sequence). The CDR3 spans 15 residues. The CDR3 reads CASSPPGQGKDGYTF. Here the CDR3 DNA reads TGTGCCAGCAGCCCACCGGGACAGGGGAAGGATGGCTACACCTTC.

The chain joins TRBV7-9 to TRBJ2-3, with TRBD1 matching over 12 bases. V dropped 2 bases and J dropped 6; count of bases not matched to a gene: 6. CDR3 length: 16 residues. The germline V gene encodes CDR1 SEHNR and CDR2 FQNEAQ (reference sequence). The CDR3 DNA sequence: TGTGCCAGCAGCTTAAGGGACAGGGGGCGCTTGGATACGCAGTATTTT. Translated: CASSLRDRGRLDTQYF. The complete variable domain, with remaining parts taken from reference TRBV7-9 and TRBJ2-3, reads DTGVSQNPRHKITKRGQNVTFRCDPISEHNRLYWYRQTLGQGPEFLTYFQNEAQLEKSRLLSDRFSAERPKGSFSTLEIQRTEQGDSAMYLCASSLRDRGRLDTQYFGPGTRLTVL.

This chain uses TRBV28 with TRBJ2-3; D not resolved. V gave up 7 bases and J gave up 0 bases, with 8 bases separating them. Germline V gene sequence: CDR1 MDHEN, CDR2 SYDVKM. The CDR3 consists of 13 residues. The CDR3 DNA follows: TGTGCCAGCACCGACTCAAGCACAGATACGCAGTATTTT. Its protein is CASTDSSTDTQYF.

The chain joins TRBV3-1 (or the pseudogene TRBV3-2) to TRBJ2-3; TRBD2 agrees at 13 bases. This CDR3 region has 15 residues. CDR1 is LGHDT and CDR2 is YNNKEL in the germline V gene (reference sequence). V shed 6 bases, J shed 5 bases, and the junction held 5 bases outside the gene matches. CDR3 sequence: CASRRLAGGQDTQYF. In DNA form, the CDR3 reads TGTGCCAGCAGGCGACTAGCGGGGGGTCAAGATACGCAGTATTTT.

This chain connects TRBV19 to TRBJ2-6; a possible D gene is TRBD1 (6 bases). This CDR3 region has 15 residues. The germline V and J ends were trimmed by 3 bases and 4 bases, with 10 bases remaining between them. The V gene's germline CDR1 is LNHDA and CDR2 SQIVND (reference sequence). CDR3 in DNA: TGTGCCAGTAGTATGTGGGGGCCAGGGGCCAACGTCCTGACTTTC. The encoded protein is CASSMWGPGANVLTF.

The CDR3 coding sequence is TGCGCCAGCAGTGACGGGGGGGACCAAGTTACGCAGTATTTT. Its translation is CASSDGGDQVTQYF. The chain combines TRBV10-1 with TRBJ2-3; 8 nucleotides match TRBD2. The V segment lost 3 bases and the J segment 8 bases; nucleotides outside the gene matches: 7. The CDR3 spans 14 residues. Germline CDR1 reads WNHNN; CDR2 reads SYGVQD (reference sequence).